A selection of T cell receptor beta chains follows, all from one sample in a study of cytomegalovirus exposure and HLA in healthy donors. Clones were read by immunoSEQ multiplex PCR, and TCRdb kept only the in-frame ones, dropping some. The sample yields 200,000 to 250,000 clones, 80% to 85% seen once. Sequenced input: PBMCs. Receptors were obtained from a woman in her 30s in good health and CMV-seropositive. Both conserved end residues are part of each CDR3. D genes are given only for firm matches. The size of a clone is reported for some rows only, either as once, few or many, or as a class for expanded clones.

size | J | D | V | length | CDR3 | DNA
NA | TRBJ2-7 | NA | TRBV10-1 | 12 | CARNEGSYEQYF | TGCGCCAGAAACGAGGGCAGTTACGAGCAGTACTTC
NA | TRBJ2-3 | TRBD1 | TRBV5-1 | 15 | CASSSGQGVTDTQYF | TGCGCCAGCAGCTCCGGACAGGGTGTCACAGATACGCAGTATTTT
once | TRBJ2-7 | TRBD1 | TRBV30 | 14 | CAWSVTGGPYEQYF | TGTGCCTGGAGTGTAACAGGGGGCCCCTACGAGCAGTACTTC
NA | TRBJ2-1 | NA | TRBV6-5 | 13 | CASTGRVANEQFF | TGTGCCAGCACCGGAAGGGTAGCAAATGAGCAGTTCTTC
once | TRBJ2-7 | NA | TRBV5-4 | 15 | CASSLDQGLPYEQYF | TGTGCCAGCAGCTTGGATCAGGGACTCCCCTACGAGCAGTACTTC
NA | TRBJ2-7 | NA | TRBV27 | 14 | CASSLGRGTYEQYF | TGTGCCAGCAGTCTAGGGCGGGGAACCTACGAGCAGTACTTC
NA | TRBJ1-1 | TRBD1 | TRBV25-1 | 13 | CASRRQGNTEAFF | TGTGCCAGCAGGAGACAGGGGAACACTGAAGCTTTCTTT
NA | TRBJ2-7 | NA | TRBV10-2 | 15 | CASSEDYSSSYEQYF | TGCGCCAGCAGTGAGGATTATTCAAGCTCCTACGAGCAGTACTTC
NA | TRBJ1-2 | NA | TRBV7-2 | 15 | CASSLVGLANYGYTF | TGTGCCAGCAGCTTAGTGGGTCTAGCTAACTATGGCTACACCTTC
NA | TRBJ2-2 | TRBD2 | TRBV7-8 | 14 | CASSFPGGGGELFF | TGTGCCAGCAGCTTCCCGGGGGGGGGCGGGGAGCTGTTTTTT
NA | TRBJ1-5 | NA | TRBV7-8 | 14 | CASSLVSVASLQHF | TGTGCCAGCAGCTTAGTATCAGTCGCGTCTCTCCAGCATTTT
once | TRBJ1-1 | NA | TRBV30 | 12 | CAWGGGRYEAFF | TGTGCCTGGGGCGGGGGGAGATATGAAGCTTTCTTT
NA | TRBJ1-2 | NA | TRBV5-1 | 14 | CASSDPRAAYGYTF | TGCGCCAGCAGCGACCCGAGGGCAGCCTATGGCTACACCTTC
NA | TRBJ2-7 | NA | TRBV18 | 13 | CASSPQPDYEQYF | TGTGCCAGCTCACCACAGCCGGACTACGAGCAGTACTTC
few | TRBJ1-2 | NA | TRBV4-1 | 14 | CASSQVQVEYGYTF | TGCGCCAGCAGCCAAGTGCAGGTTGAGTATGGCTACACCTTC
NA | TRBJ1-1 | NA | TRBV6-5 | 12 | CASSYRDTEAFF | TGTGCCAGCAGTTACAGGGACACTGAAGCTTTCTTT
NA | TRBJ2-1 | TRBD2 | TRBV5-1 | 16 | CASAPTGLAGLNEQFF | TGCGCCAGCGCCCCCACAGGGCTAGCGGGACTCAATGAGCAGTTCTTC
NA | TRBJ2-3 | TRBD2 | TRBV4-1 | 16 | CASSQVGAGVTDTQYF | TGCGCCAGCAGCCAGGTGGGAGCGGGAGTCACAGATACGCAGTATTTT
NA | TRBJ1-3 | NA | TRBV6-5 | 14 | CASSFDGDGNTIYF | TGTGCCAGCAGTTTCGACGGGGACGGAAACACCATATATTTT
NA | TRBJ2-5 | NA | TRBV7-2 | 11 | CASSLVGTQYF | TGTGCCAGCAGCTTAGTTGGGACCCAGTACTTC
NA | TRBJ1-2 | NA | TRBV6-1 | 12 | CASQSMAHGYTF | TGTGCCAGCCAGAGTATGGCCCATGGCTACACCTTC
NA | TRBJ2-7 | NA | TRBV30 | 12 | CAWSALSYEQYF | TGTGCCTGGAGTGCGCTGTCCTACGAGCAGTACTTC
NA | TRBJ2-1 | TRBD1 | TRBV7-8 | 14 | CASCGTGFGNEQFF | TGTGCCAGCTGCGGGACAGGGTTTGGGAATGAGCAGTTCTTC
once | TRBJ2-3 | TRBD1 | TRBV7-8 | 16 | CASSPQGLRRTDTQYF | TGTGCCAGCAGCCCACAGGGGCTTAGGCGCACAGATACGCAGTATTTT
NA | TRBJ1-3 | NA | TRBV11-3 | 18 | CASSLDTVPRASGNTIYF | TGTGCCAGCAGCTTAGATACAGTACCAAGAGCCTCTGGAAACACCATATATTTT
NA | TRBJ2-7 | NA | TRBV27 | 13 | CASSLSWGSEQYF | TGTGCCAGCAGTTTATCGTGGGGATCCGAGCAGTACTTC